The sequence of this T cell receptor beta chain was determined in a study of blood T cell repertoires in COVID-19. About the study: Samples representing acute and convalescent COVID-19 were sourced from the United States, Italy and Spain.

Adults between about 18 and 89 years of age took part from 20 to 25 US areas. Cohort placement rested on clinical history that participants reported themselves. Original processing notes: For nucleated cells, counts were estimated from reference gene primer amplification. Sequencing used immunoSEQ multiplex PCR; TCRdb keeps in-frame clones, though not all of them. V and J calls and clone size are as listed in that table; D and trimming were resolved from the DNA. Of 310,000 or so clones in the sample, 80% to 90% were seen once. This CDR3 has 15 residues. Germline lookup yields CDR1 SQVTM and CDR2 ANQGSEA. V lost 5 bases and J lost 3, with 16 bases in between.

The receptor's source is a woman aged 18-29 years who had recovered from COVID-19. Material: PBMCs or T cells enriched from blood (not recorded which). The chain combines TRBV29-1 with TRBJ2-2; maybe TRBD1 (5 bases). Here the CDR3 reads CSVNIRGYHTGELFF. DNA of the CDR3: TGCAGCGTTAATATTAGGGGATACCACACCGGGGAGCTGTTTTTT.